These 7 T cell receptor beta chains share one sample of origin, sequenced in a study of blood T cells in healthy people across ages. Then a second PCR, running about 6 to 12 cycles, was carried out with a sample-barcoded 5' primer and a J-beta primer mix. From the 5' RACE reads, TCRdb called clonotypes with MiXCR, one entry per CDR3 protein. The repertoire holds some 800,000 distinct CDR3 sequences, with roughly 44% as singletons. The specimen sequenced was blood. These receptors were collected from a man aged 60 to 75 in good health.

The chain links TRBV6-1 to TRBJ2-5; the match to TRBD2 covers 12 bases. Per germline, CDR1 MNHNS and CDR2 SASEGT. V lost 7 bases, J lost 2 bases, and 14 bases stayed unmatched. The CDR3 extends over 18 amino acids. This chain's CDR3 is CASINMASGGAGQETQYF. In DNA, the CDR3 is TGTGCCAGCATCAACATGGCTAGCGGGGGGGCCGGGCAAGAGACCCAGTACTTC.

This clonotype was picked up a small number of times. The chain links TRBV10-3 to TRBJ2-3; 16 bases are shared with TRBD2. The CDR3 has 18 residues. Germline CDR1 reads ENHRY; CDR2 reads SYGVKD. V trimming: 6 bases; J trimming: 6 bases; junction bases outside the gene matches: 12. The CDR3 loop reads CAIRPGLAGGGLSDTQYF. The CDR3 DNA reads as TGTGCCATCAGGCCGGGACTAGCGGGGGGGGGTTTATCGGATACGCAGTATTTT.

The chain is built from TRBV29-1 and TRBJ2-1, with 8 positions matching TRBD2. Germline CDR1 SQVTM, CDR2 ANQGSEA. The CDR3 consists of 14 residues. The ends lost 7 bases at V and 2 bases at J; junction bases unmatched: 7. The CDR3 loop reads CSARTSRTYNEQFF. The CDR3 DNA sequence: TGCAGCGCAAGGACTAGCCGAACCTACAATGAGCAGTTCTTC.

The chain joins TRBV2 to TRBJ2-1; the match to TRBD2 covers 11 bases. The CDR3 covers 14 residues. Germline V gene lookup returns CDR1 SNHLY and CDR2 FYNNEI. The trim removed 10 bases at V and 3 bases at J, leaving 5 bases unmatched. The CDR3 spells CATQGLADYNEQFF. CDR3 bases: TGTGCCACCCAGGGACTAGCGGACTACAATGAGCAGTTCTTC.

This rearrangement joins TRBV5-4 to TRBJ2-1; either TRBD1 or TRBD2 may fit D (5 bases each). V was clipped by 3 bases and J by 2 bases, with 12 bases between them. Looked up from germline, CDR1 is SGHNT and CDR2 is YYREEE (reference sequence). This CDR3 has 15 amino acids. The CDR3 is CASSSSGQAYNEQFF. The CDR3 bases are TGTGCCAGCAGCTCTTCGGGGCAGGCCTACAATGAGCAGTTCTTC.

The chain joins TRBV18 to TRBJ2-2; the D gene is possibly TRBD1 (6 bases). The CDR3 extends over 16 amino acids. V shed 6 bases and J shed 5 bases, with 19 bases lying between them. The germline V gene has CDR1 KGHSH and CDR2 LQKENI. The CDR3 sequence: CASSRETQGKTGELFF. The CDR3 DNA follows: TGTGCCAGCTCGAGAGAGACACAGGGTAAAACCGGGGAGCTGTTTTTT.

The chain carries TRBV25-1 and TRBJ2-1; 8 bases are shared with TRBD2. This CDR3 region has 15 residues. With V trimmed by 3 bases and J by 8 bases, 9 bases remained unmatched. Germline V gene sequence: CDR1 MGHDK, CDR2 SYGVNS. The CDR3 region is CASSELLAGYDEQFF. CDR3 nucleotides: TGTGCCAGCAGTGAGCTCTTAGCGGGGTATGATGAGCAGTTCTTC.